The 3 T cell receptor beta chains below come from one sample, sequenced in a study of control samples from healthy donors and cancer patients. Clones were sequenced by immunoSEQ multiplex PCR, and TCRdb holds only the in-frame ones, with some missing. The table has some 140,000 clones, around 90% seen once. What was sequenced was blood. The receptor set was obtained from a man aged 25 to 45 in good health.

CDR3 nucleotide sequence: TGTGCCAGCACCCAGGACAGGGGAAGTCAGCCCCAGCATTTT. Translated: CASTQDRGSQPQHF. The chain employs TRBV2 and TRBJ1-5; 9 bases match TRBD1. CDR1 is SNHLY and CDR2 is FYNNEI in the germline V gene. The CDR3 covers 14 residues. Trimming removed 7 bases from V and 6 bases from J; junction bases left unmatched: 7.

This chain connects TRBV30 to TRBJ1-1; a weak D match, TRBD1 (6 bases). With 2 bases removed from V and 1 base from J, the gap between germline ends came to 17 bases. Germline CDR1 GTSNPN, CDR2 SVGIG (reference sequence). This CDR3 comprises 16 residues. For the CDR3, the DNA is TGTGCCTGGAGTTGGAAACAGGGAATGGGGAACACTGAAGCTTTCTTT. It specifies CAWSWKQGMGNTEAFF.

The J gene is TRBJ1-3, the V gene TRBV6-5, with D possibly being TRBD1 (5 bases). Germline loops: CDR1 MNHEY, CDR2 SVGAGI. The CDR3 loop spans 14 amino acids. V was pared by 6 bases and J by 2 bases, with 11 bases between. The CDR3 sequence: CASRDSYPGNTIYF. The CDR3 DNA reads as TGTGCCAGCAGAGACAGTTATCCTGGAAACACCATATATTTT.